These T cell receptor beta chains were read from a single sample in a study of OX40 agonist ivuxolimab in advanced cancers. Some clones are missing from TCRdb's copy, which holds only in-frame ones; the method was immunoSEQ multiplex PCR. This table has approximately 80,000 clones, about nine tenths appearing once. This specimen was CD4+ or CD8+ T cells sorted from blood, taken in a trial of the OX40 agonist ivuxolimab. These receptors all come from an adult with an advanced solid tumor such as melanoma, head and neck, liver or kidney cancer. CDR3s include the opening cysteine and the closing phenylalanine or tryptophan. The D gene is left open where the match is weak. Only some rows state a clone size, as once, few, many or a class for expanded clones.

-,TRBJ2-1,TRBV5-1,-,CASSLGADNEQFF,TGCGCCAGCAGCTTGGGAGCGGACAATGAGCAGTTCTTC
-,TRBJ2-1,TRBV19,-,CASSIDGSGLGDEQFF,TGTGCCAGTAGTATAGATGGAAGCGGACTCGGGGATGAGCAGTTCTTC
-,TRBJ1-1,TRBV18,-,CASSPDAGRGTEAFF,TGTGCCAGCTCACCAGACGCGGGGCGGGGGACTGAAGCTTTCTTT
-,TRBJ1-2,TRBV5-5,-,CASSLVAGNYGYTF,TGTGCCAGCAGCTTGGTGGCAGGGAACTATGGCTACACCTTC
-,TRBJ2-7,TRBV5-4,TRBD1,CASSLSPGTGSYEQYF,TGTGCCAGCAGCCTCAGTCCCGGGACAGGTTCCTACGAGCAGTACTTC
-,TRBJ1-1,TRBV19,-,CASSPQGLTSEAFF,TGTGCCAGTAGCCCACAGGGACTTACTTCTGAAGCTTTCTTT
once,TRBJ2-1,TRBV5-1,TRBD2,CASSLGGLPGVEEQFF,TGCGCCAGCAGCTTGGGGGGACTACCCGGGGTGGAGGAGCAGTTCTTC
-,TRBJ2-7,TRBV6-5,TRBD1,CASSYGTGVSYEQYF,TGTGCCAGCAGTTACGGAACAGGGGTATCCTACGAGCAGTACTTC
once,TRBJ1-2,TRBV5-4,-,CASSLDIYGYTF,TGTGCCAGCAGCTTGGACATCTATGGCTACACCTTC
-,TRBJ2-1,TRBV14,-,CASSQAGRASNEQFF,TGTGCCAGCAGCCAAGCGGGCAGGGCTAGCAATGAGCAGTTCTTC
-,TRBJ1-2,TRBV19,TRBD1,CASKRDRGNYGYTF,TGTGCCAGTAAAAGGGACAGGGGGAACTATGGCTACACCTTC
-,TRBJ2-5,TRBV5-1,TRBD1,CASSQTGDRAQETQYF,TGCGCCAGCAGCCAAACCGGAGACAGGGCCCAAGAGACCCAGTACTTC
-,TRBJ1-4,TRBV4-2,-,CASSQEPGTNEKLFF,TGTGCCAGCAGCCAAGAACCAGGGACTAATGAAAAACTGTTTTTT
-,TRBJ2-5,TRBV5-1,TRBD1,CASSWDSGQETQYF,TGCGCCAGCAGCTGGGACAGCGGACAAGAGACCCAGTACTTC
-,TRBJ1-1,TRBV7-9,-,CASSLGTENTEAFF,TGTGCCAGCAGCTTAGGAACTGAGAACACTGAAGCTTTCTTT